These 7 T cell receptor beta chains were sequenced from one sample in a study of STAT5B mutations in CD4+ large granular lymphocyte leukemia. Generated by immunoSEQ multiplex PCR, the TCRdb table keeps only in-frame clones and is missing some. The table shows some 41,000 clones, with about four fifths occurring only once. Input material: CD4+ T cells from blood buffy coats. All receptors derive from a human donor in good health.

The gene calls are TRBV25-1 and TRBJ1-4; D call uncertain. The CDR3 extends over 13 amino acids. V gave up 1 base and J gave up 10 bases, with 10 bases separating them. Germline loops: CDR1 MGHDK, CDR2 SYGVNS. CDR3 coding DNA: TGTGCCAGCAGTGAATTCGTTGCGGTAAAACTGTTTTTT. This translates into CASSEFVAVKLFF.

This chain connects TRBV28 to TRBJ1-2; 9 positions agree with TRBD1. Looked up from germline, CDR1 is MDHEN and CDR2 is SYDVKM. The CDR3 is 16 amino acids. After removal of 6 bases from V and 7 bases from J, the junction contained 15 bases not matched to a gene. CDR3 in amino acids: CASRSGQGGLLGGYTF. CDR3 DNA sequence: TGTGCCAGCAGGTCGGGACAGGGAGGTCTTCTCGGTGGCTACACCTTC.

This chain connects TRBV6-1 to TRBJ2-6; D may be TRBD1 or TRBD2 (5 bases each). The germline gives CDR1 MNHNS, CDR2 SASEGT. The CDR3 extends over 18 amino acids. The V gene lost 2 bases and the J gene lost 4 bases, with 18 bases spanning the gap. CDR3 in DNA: TGTGCCAGCAGTGAACCAGGGAGAATGGACTCCGGGGCCAACGTCCTGACTTTC. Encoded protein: CASSEPGRMDSGANVLTF.

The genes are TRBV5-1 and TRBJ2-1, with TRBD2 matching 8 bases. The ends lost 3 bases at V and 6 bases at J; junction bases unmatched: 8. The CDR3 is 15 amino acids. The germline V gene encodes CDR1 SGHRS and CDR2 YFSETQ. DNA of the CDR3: TGCGCCAGCAGCTCGGGGGGGCTTACTTTCAATGAGCAGTTCTTC. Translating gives CASSSGGLTFNEQFF.

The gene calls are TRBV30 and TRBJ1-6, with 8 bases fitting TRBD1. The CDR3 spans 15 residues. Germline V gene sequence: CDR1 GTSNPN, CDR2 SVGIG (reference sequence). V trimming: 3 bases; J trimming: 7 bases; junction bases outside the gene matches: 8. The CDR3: CAWRGQGADNSPLHF. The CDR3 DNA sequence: TGTGCCTGGAGAGGGCAGGGGGCGGACAATTCACCCCTCCACTTT.

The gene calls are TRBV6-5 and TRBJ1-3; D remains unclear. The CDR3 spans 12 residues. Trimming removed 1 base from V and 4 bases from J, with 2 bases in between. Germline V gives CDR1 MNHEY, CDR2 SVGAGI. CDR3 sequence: CASSYWGNTIYF. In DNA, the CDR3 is TGTGCCAGCAGTTACTGGGGAAACACCATATATTTT.

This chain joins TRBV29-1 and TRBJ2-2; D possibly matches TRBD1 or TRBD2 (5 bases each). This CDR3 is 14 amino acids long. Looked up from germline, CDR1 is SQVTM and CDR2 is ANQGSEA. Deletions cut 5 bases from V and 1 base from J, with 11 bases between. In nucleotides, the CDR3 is TGCAGCGTTCGTAGAGGGGTGAACACCGGGGAGCTGTTTTTT. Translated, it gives CSVRRGVNTGELFF.